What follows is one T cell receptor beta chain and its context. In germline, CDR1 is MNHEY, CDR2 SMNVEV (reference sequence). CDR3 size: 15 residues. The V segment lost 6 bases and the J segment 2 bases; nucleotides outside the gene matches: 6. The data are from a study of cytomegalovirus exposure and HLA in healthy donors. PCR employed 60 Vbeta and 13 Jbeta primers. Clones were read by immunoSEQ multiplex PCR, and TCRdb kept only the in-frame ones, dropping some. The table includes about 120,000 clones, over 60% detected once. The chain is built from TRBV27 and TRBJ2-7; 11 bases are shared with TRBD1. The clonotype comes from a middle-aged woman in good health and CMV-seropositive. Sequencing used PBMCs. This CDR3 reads CASSQGQGVTYEQYF. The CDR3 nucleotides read TGTGCCAGCAGCCAGGGACAGGGGGTTACCTACGAGCAGTACTTC.